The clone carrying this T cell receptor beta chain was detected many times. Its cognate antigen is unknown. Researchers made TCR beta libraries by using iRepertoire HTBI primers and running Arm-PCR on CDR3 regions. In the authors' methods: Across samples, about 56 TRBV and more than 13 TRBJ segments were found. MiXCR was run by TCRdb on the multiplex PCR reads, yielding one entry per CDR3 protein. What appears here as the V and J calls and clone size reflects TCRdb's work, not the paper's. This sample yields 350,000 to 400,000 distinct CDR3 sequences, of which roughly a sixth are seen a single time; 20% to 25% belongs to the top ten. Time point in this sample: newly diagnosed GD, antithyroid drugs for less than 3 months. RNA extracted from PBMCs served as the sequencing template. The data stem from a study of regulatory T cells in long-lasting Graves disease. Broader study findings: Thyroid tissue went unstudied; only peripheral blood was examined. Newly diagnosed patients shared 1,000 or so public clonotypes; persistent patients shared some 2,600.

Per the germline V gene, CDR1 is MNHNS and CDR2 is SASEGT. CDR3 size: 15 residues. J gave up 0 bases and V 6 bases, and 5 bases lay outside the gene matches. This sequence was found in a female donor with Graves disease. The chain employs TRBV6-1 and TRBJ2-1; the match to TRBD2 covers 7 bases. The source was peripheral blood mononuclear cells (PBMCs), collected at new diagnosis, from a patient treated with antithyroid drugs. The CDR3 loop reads CASSRGLYSYNEQFF. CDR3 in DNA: TGTGCCAGCAGCCGGGGACTATACTCCTACAATGAGCAGTTCTTC.